This TCR beta chain came from a study of PD-L1 blockade in urothelial cancer. Germline CDR1 is KGHSH and CDR2 is LQKENI. The length of the CDR3 is 15 residues. J gave up 6 bases and V 0 bases, and 3 bases lay outside the gene matches. Sequencing used immunoSEQ multiplex PCR; TCRdb keeps in-frame clones, though not all of them. The sample shows some 84,000 clones, 82% of them seen only once. Regarding this clone: The antigen is not known.

The study collected 1 to 8 samples per patient, pretreatment and on-treatment. The study's findings and limits: Pretreatment clonality of the blood TCR repertoire below the median was predictive of superior survival.

The TCR comes from a man aged 65 to 85 with urothelial cancer. The J gene is TRBJ2-1, the V gene TRBV18; 9 bases match TRBD2. The source material was PBMCs, sampled around atezolizumab (anti-PD-L1) treatment. The CDR3: CASSPPAGGTNEQFF. CDR3 bases: TGTGCCAGCTCACCACCGGCGGGAGGGACCAATGAGCAGTTCTTC.